The rows below give T cell receptor beta chains drawn from one sample of a study of T cell responses to AZD1222 COVID-19 vaccine. Libraries were prepared by immunoSEQ multiplex PCR; TCRdb keeps only in-frame clonotypes and omits some of them. The sample carries roughly 150,000 clones, 91% recorded once. This specimen consisted of peripheral blood, obtained 28 days after the second AZD1222 dose. These receptors all stem from an adult who received the AZD1222 COVID-19 vaccine. The CDR3 runs from the conserved cysteine through the conserved F or W.

v_call | cdr3_aa
TRBV7-9 | CASSLTLGHLNTGELFF
TRBV19 | CASSNREHTEAFF
TRBV29-1 | CSVRQVSYEQYF
TRBV14 | CASSQERGAGILSNEKLFF
TRBV10-3 | CATGEGMAPLHF
TRBV11-2 | CASKRLAGGLQETQYF
TRBV6-2/TRBV6-3 | CASSYWQGAYGYTF
TRBV28 | CASSLDKPSPLHF
TRBV20-1 | CSASDPRWDTQYF
TRBV13 | CASSLRTVGTEAFF
TRBV7-3 | CASSSDGTNYGYTF
TRBV11-2 | CASSRGQGEKLFF
TRBV6-1 | CASSERQVYEQYF
TRBV7-2 | CASSALQLPYNEQFF
TRBV7-8 | CASSLDGGSPYGHTF
TRBV18 | CASSPSQINEKLFF
TRBV4-1 | CASSLQTLAYNEQFF
TRBV7-6 | CASSIRTGANTGELFF
TRBV10-3 | CAISESGQHPNYGYTF
TRBV20-1 | CSASARGGTLQSGELFF
TRBV28 | CASMVALSYEQYF
TRBV6-1 | CASSERTASGHSTDTQYF
TRBV2 | CASSPATNEKLFF
TRBV23-1 | CASSLRTSGSPGEQYF
TRBV4-3 | CASSQTSPEETQYF
TRBV6-1 | CASSEVGVGGANGYTF
TRBV9 | CASSPGQGESRNQPQHF
TRBV7-2 | CASSLQGNEKLFF
TRBV10-3 | CAISESGDPPLHF
TRBV4-2 | CASSQEQENHYGYTF
TRBV5-4 | CASSRRGSGRNYEQYF
TRBV3-1/TRBV3-2 | CASSHGPEQYF
TRBV28 | CASSRRLAGGAEQYF
TRBV19 | CASRYQIRGPQHF
TRBV27 | CASGTGGGGGYTF
TRBV5-4 | CASSWENEETQYF
TRBV9 | CASSVVGGRQETQYF
TRBV20-1 | CSASPLVDQPQHF
TRBV5-4 | CASSSEATQYF
TRBV4-1 | CASSQGLAGSADTQYF
TRBV2 | CASSDREQFF
TRBV19 | CASSKPGTGANTEAFF
TRBV9 | CASSVDPTLNEQFF
TRBV29-1 | CSVEKDLADTEAFF